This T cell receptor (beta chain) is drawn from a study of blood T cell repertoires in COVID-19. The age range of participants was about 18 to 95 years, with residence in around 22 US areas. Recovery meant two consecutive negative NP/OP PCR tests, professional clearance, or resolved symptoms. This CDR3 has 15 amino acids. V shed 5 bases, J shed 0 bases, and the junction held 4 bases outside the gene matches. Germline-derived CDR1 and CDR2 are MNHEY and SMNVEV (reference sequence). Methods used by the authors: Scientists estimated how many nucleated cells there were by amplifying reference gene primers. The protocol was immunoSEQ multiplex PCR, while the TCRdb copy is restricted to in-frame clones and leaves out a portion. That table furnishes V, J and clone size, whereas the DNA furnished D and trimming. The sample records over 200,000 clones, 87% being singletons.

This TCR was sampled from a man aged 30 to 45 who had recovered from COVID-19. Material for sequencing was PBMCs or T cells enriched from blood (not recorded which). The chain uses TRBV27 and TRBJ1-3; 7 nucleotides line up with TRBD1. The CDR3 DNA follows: TGTGCCAGCAGTAGGACAGGACTCTCTGGAAACACCATATATTTT. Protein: CASSRTGLSGNTIYF.